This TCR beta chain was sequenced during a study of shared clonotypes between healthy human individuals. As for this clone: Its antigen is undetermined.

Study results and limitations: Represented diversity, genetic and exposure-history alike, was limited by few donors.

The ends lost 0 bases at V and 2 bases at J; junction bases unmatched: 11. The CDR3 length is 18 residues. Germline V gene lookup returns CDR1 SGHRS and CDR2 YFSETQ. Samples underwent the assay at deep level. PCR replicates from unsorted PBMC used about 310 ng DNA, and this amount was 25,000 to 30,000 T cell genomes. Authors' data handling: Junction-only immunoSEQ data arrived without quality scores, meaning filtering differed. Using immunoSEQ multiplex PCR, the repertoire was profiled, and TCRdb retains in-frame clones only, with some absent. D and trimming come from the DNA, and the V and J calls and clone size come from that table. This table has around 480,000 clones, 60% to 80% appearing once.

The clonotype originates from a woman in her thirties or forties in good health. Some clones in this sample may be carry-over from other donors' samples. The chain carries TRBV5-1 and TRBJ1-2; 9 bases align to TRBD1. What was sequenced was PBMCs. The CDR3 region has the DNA TGCGCCAGCAGCTTGGGACCCCGTTTAGGGACAGGGAACTATGGCTACACCTTC. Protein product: CASSLGPRLGTGNYGYTF.